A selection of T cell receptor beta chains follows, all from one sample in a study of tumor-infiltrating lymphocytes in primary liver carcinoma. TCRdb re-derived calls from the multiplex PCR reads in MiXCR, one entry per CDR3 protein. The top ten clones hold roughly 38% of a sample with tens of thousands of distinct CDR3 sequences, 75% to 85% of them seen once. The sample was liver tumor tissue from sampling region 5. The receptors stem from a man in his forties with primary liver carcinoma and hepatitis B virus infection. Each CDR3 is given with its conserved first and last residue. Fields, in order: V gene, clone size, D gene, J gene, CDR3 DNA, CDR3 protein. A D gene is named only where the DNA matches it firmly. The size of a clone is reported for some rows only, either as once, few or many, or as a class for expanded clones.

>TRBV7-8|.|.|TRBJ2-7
TGTGCCAGCAGCGCCTTCCTGTTCTCCCCCGAGCAATACTTC
CASSAFLFSPEQYF
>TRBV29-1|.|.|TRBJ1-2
TGCATCGTTGTCCAAGGGAATGGCTACATCTTC
CIVVQGNGYIF
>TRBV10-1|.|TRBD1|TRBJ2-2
TGCGCCAGCAGTGAGCGGACAGGGATGCCGGCCCGGGAGCTGTTTTTT
CASSERTGMPARELFF
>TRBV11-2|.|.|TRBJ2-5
TGTGCCAGCAGTTTCGAGAGGAAACAGAGGGAGACCCAGTACTTC
CASSFERKQRETQYF
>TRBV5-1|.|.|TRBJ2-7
TGCGCCAGTAGCTCGGTTGGCGGTGGCGCGGGACAGTCCTACGAGCAGTACTTC
CASSSVGGGAGQSYEQYF
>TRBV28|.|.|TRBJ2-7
TGTGTCTGCAGTTTATTCGCTTGGGATGGAGAGCTGTACTTC
CVCSLFAWDGELYF
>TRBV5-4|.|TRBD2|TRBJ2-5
TGTGCCGGCAGCCATCTCCGCACAGCGGGAGGGGGAGAGATCCAGTACTTC
CAGSHLRTAGGGEIQYF
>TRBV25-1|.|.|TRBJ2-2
TGTGCCAGCAGTAAGTTCGCGGACAGGAACACCGGGGAGCTGTTTTTT
CASSKFADRNTGELFF
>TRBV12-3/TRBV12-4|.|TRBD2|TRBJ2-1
TGTGCTAGCAGATTAGGTAGCGGGAGTAAGGTGGGTGAGCAGTTCTTC
CASRLGSGSKVGEQFF
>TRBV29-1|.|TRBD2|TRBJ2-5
TGCAGCGTTGAACGGTTGGCTAGCGGGAGGGTAGAGACCCAGTACTTC
CSVERLASGRVETQYF
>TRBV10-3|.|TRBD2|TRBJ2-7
TGTGCCATCACCAACCGATCGGGACTAGTGGGGGGGTTCTCCTACGAGCAGTACTTC
CAITNRSGLVGGFSYEQYF
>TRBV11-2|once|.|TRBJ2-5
TGTGTCAGCAGTCAAACTCCCGGCCGGGGGAAAGAGACCCAGTACTTC
CVSSQTPGRGKETQYF
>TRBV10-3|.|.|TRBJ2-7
TGTGTCACCTCTGACACCTTGATTACCTACGAGCAGTACTTC
CVTSDTLITYEQYF
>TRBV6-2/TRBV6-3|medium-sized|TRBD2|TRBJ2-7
TGTGCCACCCGGGCTAGCGGGAGATACGAGCAGTACTTC
CATRASGRYEQYF
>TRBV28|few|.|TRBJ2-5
TGTGCCAGCAGTTTAAATTCGGAGGGACAAGAGACCCAGTACTTC
CASSLNSEGQETQYF
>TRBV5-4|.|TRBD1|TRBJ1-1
TGTGCCAGCAGTCAGGGGGGGCGCGACTCGAACACTGAAGCTCTCTTT
CASSQGGRDSNTEALF
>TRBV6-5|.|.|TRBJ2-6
TGTGCCAGCAGTTACGTCGCAGAGTCTGGGGCCAACGTCCTGACTTTC
CASSYVAESGANVLTF
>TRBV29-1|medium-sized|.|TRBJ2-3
TGCAGCGTTCTAAGGACAGATACGCAGTATTTT
CSVLRTDTQYF
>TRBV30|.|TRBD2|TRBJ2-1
TGTGCCTGGAGTCCCAGCGGGAACAATGAGCAGTTCTTC
CAWSPSGNNEQFF
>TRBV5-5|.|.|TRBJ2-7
TGTGCCAGTAGCTTGGAGCAACACGTGACTCGGCCATACGAGCAGTACTTC
CASSLEQHVTRPYEQYF
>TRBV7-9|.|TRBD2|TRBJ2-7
TGTGCCAGCAACTTAGGGAGGGAAACCTACGAGCAGTACTTC
CASNLGRETYEQYF
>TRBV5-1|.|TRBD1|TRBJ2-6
TGCGCCAGCAGTTTGGTCGGACAGGGAGGTGGGGCCAACGTCCTGAGTTTC
CASSLVGQGGGANVLSF
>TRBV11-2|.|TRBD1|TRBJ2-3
TGTGCCAGCAGCGTATTACAGGGGAGTACAGGTATGCAGTATTTT
CASSVLQGSTGMQYF
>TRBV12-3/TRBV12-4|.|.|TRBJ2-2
TGTGCCGGCAGCGGTTACTCCACCGGTGAGCTGTTTTTT
CAGSGYSTGELFF
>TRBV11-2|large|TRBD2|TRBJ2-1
TGTGCCAGCAGCTTATTAGCGGGAGTAAGAGAGCAGTTCTTC
CASSLLAGVREQFF
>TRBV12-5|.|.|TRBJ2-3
TGCGCTAGTGGCCCTGCGGGCAGCACATATACGCAGTATTTT
CASGPAGSTYTQYF
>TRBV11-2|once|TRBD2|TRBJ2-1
TGTGCCAGCAACTTACTTCCATCGGGGGGAGCCGGGGCTGAGCAGTTCTTC
CASNLLPSGGAGAEQFF
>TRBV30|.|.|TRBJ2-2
TGTGCCTCGAGTATCGCGAGCTCCGCGACCGGGGAGCTGTCTTTT
CASSIASSATGELSF
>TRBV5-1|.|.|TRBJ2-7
TGCGCCAGCAACATCGGATACCCCTACGAGCAGTACTTC
CASNIGYPYEQYF
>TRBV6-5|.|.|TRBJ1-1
TGTGCCAACAGTTACCTCCGGGAGAATGATGCTTTCTTT
CANSYLRENDAFF
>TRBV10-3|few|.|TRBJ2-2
TGTGCTATCAGTGCCGGACTGTCGAACACCGGGGACCTGTTTTTT
CAISAGLSNTGDLFF
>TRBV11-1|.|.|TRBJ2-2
TGTGCCAGCAGCTTTACAAGGGTTACCTGGGAACTGTTTTTT
CASSFTRVTWELFF
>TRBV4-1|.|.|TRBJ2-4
TGCGCCAACAGGGTTAGGGACGTAGGGATAAACATTCAGTACTTC
CANRVRDVGINIQYF
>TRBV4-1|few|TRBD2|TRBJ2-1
TGCGCCAGCAGTCAAAGGAGGACTAGCGGGAGAAATGGGCAGTTCTTC
CASSQRRTSGRNGQFF
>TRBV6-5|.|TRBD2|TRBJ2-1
TGTGGCAGCAGTTTAGGGACTAGCGGAGTCAATGAGCAGTTCTTC
CGSSLGTSGVNEQFF
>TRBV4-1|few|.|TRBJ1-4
TGCACCAGCAGCCAACACAGGGCCATTAATGAAAAACTGTTTTTT
CTSSQHRAINEKLFF
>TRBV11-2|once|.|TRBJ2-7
TGTGCTCGCAACTTAGAGTCCGGGATCTCTGGCGAGCAGTACTTC
CARNLESGISGEQYF
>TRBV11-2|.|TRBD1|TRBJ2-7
TGTGCCGGCAGCTTCATACAGGGGGTCATACATAACGAGCATTACTTC
CAGSFIQGVIHNEHYF
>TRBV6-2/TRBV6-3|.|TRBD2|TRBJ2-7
TGTGCGACCCGGGCTAGCGGGGGATACGAGCACTATTTC
CATRASGGYEHYF
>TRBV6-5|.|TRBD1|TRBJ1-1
TGTGCCAGCAGTTACTTGTGGACAGGGAACAGTGAAGCTTTCTTT
CASSYLWTGNSEAFF
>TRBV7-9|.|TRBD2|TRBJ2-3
TGTGCCAGTAGCTGGCCCCCGGAACTAGCGGGAGGGCCGGCTTCAGATACGCAGTATTTT
CASSWPPELAGGPASDTQYF
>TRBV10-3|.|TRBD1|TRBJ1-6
TGTGCCATCAGACCGGGACAGCGAAACAATTCACCCCTCCACTTT
CAIRPGQRNNSPLHF
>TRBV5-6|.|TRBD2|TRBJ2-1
TGTGTCAGCAGCTTTTGGCGGGGGGCCCCGGGACTATATGTGCATGAGCAGTTCTTC
CVSSFWRGAPGLYVHEQFF
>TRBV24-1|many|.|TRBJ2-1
TGTGCCACCAGTGATGGAACGACATTATCCTACAATGAGCAGTTCTTC
CATSDGTTLSYNEQFF
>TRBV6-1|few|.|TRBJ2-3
TGTGCCAGCAGTCAAACAGATACGCAGTATTTT
CASSQTDTQYF
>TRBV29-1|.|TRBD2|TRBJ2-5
TGCATCGTTGGAAAATTGGCTAGCGGGAGGGCCGGTGAGACCCAGTACTTC
CIVGKLASGRAGETQYF
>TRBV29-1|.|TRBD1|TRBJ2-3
TGCAGGGCGAGCCCGGGACAGCACACAGATACACAGTATTTT
CRASPGQHTDTQYF
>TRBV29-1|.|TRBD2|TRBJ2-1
TGCAGCGGTCGACTAGCGGGAGCTAGCAATGAGGAGTTCTTC
CSGRLAGASNEEFF
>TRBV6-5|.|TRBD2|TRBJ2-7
TGTGTCAGCGGTTTTACCGGGACTAGCGACGAGCAGTACTTC
CVSGFTGTSDEQYF
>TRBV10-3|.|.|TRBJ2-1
TGTGCCATCAGGTGGGACTCCAACAATGAGCAGTTCTTC
CAIRWDSNNEQFF
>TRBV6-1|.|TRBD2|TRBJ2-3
TGTACCAGCAGTCCCGGAGGGACTAGCGGGACGTGGGGTACGCAGTATTTT
CTSSPGGTSGTWGTQYF
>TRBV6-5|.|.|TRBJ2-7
TGTGCCGGCGGTCTGGAAGTAAGGGTGAGCTCCTACGAGCAGTACTTC
CAGGLEVRVSSYEQYF
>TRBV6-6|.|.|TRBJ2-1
TGTGCCAGCAATTACTCGGCCCTAGCCCCTGTGCAGTTCTTC
CASNYSALAPVQFF